Following are 27 T cell receptor beta chains from one sample sequenced in a study of blood T cell repertoires in COVID-19. Using immunoSEQ multiplex PCR, the repertoire was profiled, and TCRdb retains in-frame clones only, with some absent. The sample consists of approximately 33,000 clones, approximately 88% of them appearing once. Material for sequencing was peripheral blood. Receptors originate from a man between 60 and 75 years old with COVID-19, enrolled during active disease.

V is TRBV18 and J is TRBJ2-5; a possible D gene is TRBD2 (7 bases). Germline assignment: CDR1 KGHSH and CDR2 LQKENI. Trimming stripped 3 bases from V and 4 bases from J, with 15 bases between. The CDR3 totals 15 residues. The CDR3 here is CASSPVGGPGETQYF. In nucleotides, the CDR3 is TGTGCCAGCTCACCGGTCGGGGGGCCGGGAGAGACCCAGTACTTC.

V and J are TRBV30 and TRBJ1-3; D is possibly TRBD1 (5 bases). V was pared by 3 bases and J by 0 bases, with 9 bases between. This CDR3 contains 14 residues. The germline gives CDR1 GTSNPN, CDR2 SVGIG (reference sequence). CDR3 loop: CAWSGGISGNTIYF. The CDR3 nucleotides read TGTGCCTGGAGCGGGGGAATCTCTGGAAACACCATATATTTT.

The chain has TRBV28 and TRBJ1-1; the D gene is possibly TRBD1 (5 bases). Per the germline V gene, CDR1 is MDHEN and CDR2 is SYDVKM. V was pared by 6 bases and J by 2 bases, with 13 bases between. The length of the CDR3 is 14 residues. The CDR3 DNA follows: TGTGCCAGCAGGTCTCTGACAGCAAACACTGAAGCTTTCTTT. Amino acid sequence: CASRSLTANTEAFF.

This clone has just one count. The chain combines TRBV30 with TRBJ2-1, with D hard to call. CDR1 GTSNPN and CDR2 SVGIG come from the germline V gene (reference sequence). The CDR3 has 15 amino acids. V was clipped by 0 bases and J by 0 bases, with 9 bases between them. The CDR3 nucleotides read TGTGCCTGGAGTGTGAAGCGAAGCTCCTACAATGAGCAGTTCTTC. This gives the protein CAWSVKRSSYNEQFF.

In its sample, this clone was seen once. The chain is built from TRBV28 and TRBJ2-7; the match to TRBD1 covers 11 bases. J lost 4 bases, V lost 6 bases, and 29 bases had no gene match. The V gene's germline CDR1 is MDHEN and CDR2 SYDVKM. This CDR3 is built from 22 residues. CDR3: CASSRGQGAWVKGSSGDYEQYF. The CDR3 DNA reads TGTGCCAGCAGCCGTGGACAGGGGGCATGGGTTAAGGGGTCGTCGGGGGATTACGAGCAGTACTTC.

The CDR3 coding sequence is TGTGCCAGTAGTACCCAAAGGGGCGAGCAGTACTTC. Translating it yields CASSTQRGEQYF. The rearrangement joins TRBV19 to TRBJ2-7; possible D gene TRBD1, 5 bases. This CDR3 has 12 amino acids. Germline V lookup: CDR1 LNHDA, CDR2 SQIVND (reference sequence). Deletions cut 4 bases from V and 6 bases from J, with 10 bases between.

The chain is built from TRBV6-5 and TRBJ2-1; 8 positions match TRBD1. The CDR3 has 15 residues. The germline V gene encodes CDR1 MNHEY and CDR2 SVGAGI. Germline trimming cut 6 bases from V and 2 bases from J; bases unmatched to any gene: 6. The DNA for the CDR3 is TGTGCCAGCAGGCGCCGACAGGGGACCTACAATGAGCAGTTCTTC. Protein product: CASRRRQGTYNEQFF.

J is TRBJ1-2 and V is TRBV10-3, with 10 bases lining up with TRBD1. Per the germline V gene, CDR1 is ENHRY and CDR2 is SYGVKD. The V gene end was trimmed by 6 bases and the J gene end by 4 bases; junction bases not matched to a gene: 8. The CDR3 is 15 residues long. The CDR3 DNA reads as TGTGCCATCAGGAGGTTGACAGGGGGCTCCTATGGCTACACCTTC. The encoded protein is CAIRRLTGGSYGYTF.

This chain links TRBV28 with TRBJ2-1; 9 bases line up with TRBD1. Germline CDR1 reads MDHEN; CDR2 reads SYDVKM. The CDR3 runs 15 residues. V lost 6 bases and J lost 3; bases outside the gene matches: 6. The CDR3 reads CASRAGQGYYNEQFF. In DNA form, the CDR3 reads TGTGCCAGCAGAGCAGGACAGGGGTACTACAATGAGCAGTTCTTC.

The gene calls are TRBV7-8 and TRBJ2-6; 7 bases line up with TRBD2. CDR3 length: 19 amino acids. Germline loops: CDR1 SGHVS, CDR2 FQNEAQ. Trimming at V came to 1 base and at J to 2 bases, leaving 11 bases not matched to a gene. DNA for the CDR3: TGTGCCAGCAGCTTAGTCATAGGGGAGGGAGATACTGGGGCCAACGTCCTGACTTTC. Its translation is CASSLVIGEGDTGANVLTF.

This clone was recorded once. The V gene is TRBV7-9, the J gene TRBJ2-1; TRBD2 matches at 10 bases. This CDR3 spans 15 amino acids. Germline V gene sequence: CDR1 SEHNR, CDR2 FQNEAQ (reference sequence). The junction had 6 bases not matched to a gene; V was cut back by 1 base and J by 9 bases. The CDR3 DNA reads as TGTGCCAGCAGCTTAGTCAGCGGGAGGGTTGGTGAGCAGTTCTTC. It translates to CASSLVSGRVGEQFF. Drawing the rest from reference TRBV7-9 and TRBJ2-1, the complete variable domain is DTGVSQNPRHKITKRGQNVTFRCDPISEHNRLYWYRQTLGQGPEFLTYFQNEAQLEKSRLLSDRFSAERPKGSFSTLEIQRTEQGDSAMYLCASSLVSGRVGEQFFGPGTRLTVL.

In the case of this clone: One junction end disagrees with the germline gene, perhaps due to a read error. At the DNA level, this CDR3 is encoded by other sequences in the same sample as well. The V and J genes are TRBV4-3 and TRBJ1-4; 7 positions agree with TRBD1. This CDR3 comprises 19 residues. CDR1 LGHNA and CDR2 YSLEER come from the germline V gene. This chain's CDR3 is CASSQVQGSGISTNEKLFF. The CDR3 DNA reads as TGCGCCAGCAGCCAGGTACAGGGGAGCGGAATCTCAACTAACGAAAAACTGTTTTTT.

The J gene is TRBJ2-7, the V gene TRBV5-1, with D tentatively TRBD1 (6 bases). Germline V CDR1 and CDR2: SGHRS, YFSETQ. CDR3 size: 13 residues. V was pared by 0 bases and J by 3 bases, with 7 bases between. CDR3 loop: CASSLDRDYEQYF. DNA of the CDR3: TGCGCCAGCAGCTTGGACAGGGACTACGAGCAGTACTTC.

This chain uses TRBV28 with TRBJ2-7, with 8 bases identical to TRBD2. Per the germline V gene, CDR1 is MDHEN and CDR2 is SYDVKM. The CDR3 sequence is 14 residues long. Trimming took 7 bases from V and 0 from J; bases not matched to a gene: 5. The CDR3 here is CASTTGTSSYEQYF. In nucleotides, the CDR3 is TGTGCCAGCACCACCGGGACTAGCTCCTACGAGCAGTACTTC.

The V gene is TRBV3-1 (or the pseudogene TRBV3-2), the J gene TRBJ1-2, with D perhaps matching TRBD1 (6 bases). The CDR3 length is 14 residues. Germline V lookup: CDR1 LGHDT, CDR2 YNNKEL (reference sequence). Trimming removed 0 bases at V and 8 bases at J, with 13 bases between. The CDR3 region is CASSQDTGGGGYTF. Written as DNA, the CDR3 is TGTGCCAGCAGCCAAGACACGGGGGGCGGCGGCTACACCTTC.

The rearrangement links TRBV11-2 to TRBJ2-7, with TRBD2 matching 9 bases. The CDR3 extends over 16 amino acids. The junction had 10 bases not matched to a gene; V was cut back by 5 bases and J by 2 bases. CDR1 SGHAT and CDR2 FQNNGV come from the germline V gene. The CDR3 region is CASSRRSRGRAYEQYF. The DNA for the CDR3 is TGTGCCAGCAGCCGCAGGAGTCGCGGGAGGGCCTACGAGCAGTACTTC.

The CDR3 reads CASSLETGANTEAFF. In nucleotides, the CDR3 is TGCGCCAGCAGCTTGGAAACAGGCGCTAACACTGAAGCTTTCTTT. The V gene is TRBV5-1, the J gene TRBJ1-1, with D possibly being TRBD1 (5 bases). Germline V lookup: CDR1 SGHRS, CDR2 YFSETQ. The V gene lost 0 bases and the J gene lost 2 bases, with 11 bases spanning the gap. The CDR3 spans 15 residues.

The gene calls are TRBV24-1 and TRBJ2-2, with D tentatively TRBD2 (6 bases). This CDR3 is 15 amino acids long. V dropped 6 bases and J dropped 0 bases, with 10 bases sitting between them. Germline values: CDR1 KGHDR, CDR2 SFDVKD. The CDR3 region is CATSLGGTNTGELFF. Here the CDR3 DNA reads TGTGCCACCAGTTTGGGGGGAACGAACACCGGGGAGCTGTTTTTT.

The chain couples TRBV6-4 to TRBJ1-1; D ambiguous. V was pared by 6 bases and J by 1 base, with 9 bases between. Germline V gene lookup returns CDR1 MRHNA and CDR2 SNTAGT. CDR3 length equals 13 residues. CDR3 nucleotide sequence: TGTGCCAGCAGAGAACAACCGAACACTGAAGCTTTCTTT. Protein product: CASREQPNTEAFF.

The rearrangement joins TRBV7-9 to TRBJ1-1; a weak D match, TRBD1 (5 bases). The CDR3 spans 14 residues. Trimming pared 5 bases from V and 3 bases from J, leaving 13 bases between. Germline V gene sequence: CDR1 SEHNR, CDR2 FQNEAQ (reference sequence). The CDR3 here is CASSPSSGDTEAFF. CDR3 sequence (DNA): TGTGCCAGCAGCCCGAGCTCGGGGGACACTGAAGCTTTCTTT.

On this clone: The sample contains more than one DNA sequence encoding this CDR3. The DNA of the CDR3 is TGCAGCGCCGACAGGGGAGGAGAGACCCAGTACTTC. It specifies CSADRGGETQYF. V is TRBV29-1 and J is TRBJ2-5; 8 positions agree with TRBD1. Germline CDR1 SQVTM, CDR2 ANQGSEA. V was pared by 7 bases and J by 4 bases, with 5 bases of the junction left unmatched. The CDR3 contains 12 residues.

This chain links TRBV9 with TRBJ2-6, with 8 bases matching TRBD2. Germline V gene sequence: CDR1 SGDLS, CDR2 YYNGEE. V shed 0 bases and J 2 bases; nucleotides not matched to a gene: 4. This CDR3 is built from 17 residues. CDR3 residues: CASSVGPAGAGANVLTF. Written as DNA, the CDR3 is TGTGCCAGCAGCGTAGGCCCAGCGGGAGCTGGGGCCAACGTCCTGACTTTC.

The rearrangement joins TRBV19 to TRBJ2-5, with TRBD1 matching over 10 bases. The germline V gene has CDR1 LNHDA and CDR2 SQIVND (reference sequence). V trimming: 3 bases; J trimming: 5 bases; junction bases outside the gene matches: 6. The CDR3 has 15 residues. CDR3 loop: CASSMGQGFWETQYF. The CDR3 nucleotides are TGTGCCAGTAGTATGGGACAGGGGTTCTGGGAGACCCAGTACTTC.

V gene TRBV3-1 (or the pseudogene TRBV3-2) combines with J gene TRBJ1-4, with a possible D match to TRBD1 (5 bases). The V end lost 4 bases, the J end lost 4 bases, and 19 bases lay between the germline ends. This CDR3 comprises 17 residues. CDR1 LGHDT and CDR2 YNNKEL come from the germline V gene (reference sequence). The CDR3 spells CASSLQGTGLLNEKLFF. DNA for the CDR3: TGTGCCAGCAGCCTCCAGGGAACCGGACTACTTAATGAAAAACTGTTTTTT.

The genes are TRBV3-1 (or the pseudogene TRBV3-2) and TRBJ1-1, with D possibly being TRBD1 (5 bases). V was clipped by 0 bases and J by 6 bases, with 11 bases between them. CDR3 length: 14 amino acids. From germline, CDR1 is LGHDT and CDR2 YNNKEL (reference sequence). CDR3 in DNA: TGTGCCAGCAGCCAAGACGGGGGGAGGGCTGAAGCTTTCTTT. Amino acids: CASSQDGGRAEAFF.

This clone was detected a few times. This rearrangement joins TRBV7-9 to TRBJ1-5; TRBD1 matches 9 bases. This CDR3 comprises 15 residues. Germline CDR1 is SEHNR and CDR2 is FQNEAQ (reference sequence). V was clipped by 5 bases and J by 3 bases; unmatched bases: 5. CDR3 bases: TGTGCCAGCAGCCCGGGGACAGGGAACAATCAGCCCCAGCATTTT. Translated: CASSPGTGNNQPQHF.

There are a few counts of this clone. This chain links TRBV10-3 with TRBJ2-7; possibly TRBD2 for D (7 bases). The germline V gene encodes CDR1 ENHRY and CDR2 SYGVKD. Between the trimmed V and J ends, which lost 0 bases and 3 bases, there was a span of 21 bases. The CDR3 sequence is 18 residues long. In DNA form, the CDR3 reads TGTGCCATCAGTGAGTCAGGGAGGGGGGTCGCCCCCTACTACGAGCAGTACTTC. It yields the protein CAISESGRGVAPYYEQYF.